The 27 T cell receptor beta chains given below trace back to one sample, sequenced in a study of CD8 T cells in Susac syndrome. An input of about 0.5 to 1 ug of RNA was subjected to reverse transcription using random hexamers. From the immunoSEQ multiplex PCR reads, TCRdb called clonotypes with MiXCR, one entry per CDR3 protein. The sample has 150,000 to 160,000 distinct CDR3 sequences, roughly 94% seen once. Sequences were obtained from CD8+ T cells from PBMCs. The receptor set was obtained from a human donor with multiple sclerosis.

The V and J genes are TRBV7-9 and TRBJ2-5; D assignment may be TRBD1 or TRBD2 (6 bases each). CDR3 length equals 14 residues. V gave up 3 bases and J gave up 2 bases, with 10 bases separating them. CDR1 is SEHNR, CDR2 FQNEAQ, per germline (reference sequence). In DNA form, the CDR3 reads TGTGCCAGCAGCTTCGGGGGCCCGCAAGAGACCCAGTACTTC. Translation gives CASSFGGPQETQYF.

This sequence joins TRBV29-1 and TRBJ1-3; unclear D gene. The CDR3 loop spans 10 amino acids. The V end lost 6 bases, the J end lost 8 bases, and 8 bases lay between the germline ends. Germline values: CDR1 SQVTM, CDR2 ANQGSEA. The CDR3 loop reads CSVGLDTIYF. Written as DNA, the CDR3 is TGCAGCGTCGGATTGGACACCATATATTTT.

The chain recombines TRBV29-1 with TRBJ1-2; the D is unclear. Germline loops: CDR1 SQVTM, CDR2 ANQGSEA. V lost 0 bases and J lost 3, with 8 bases in between. The CDR3 is 13 residues long. The DNA for the CDR3 is TGCAGCGTTGAAGACGGGCCCTACTATGGCTACACCTTC. It encodes CSVEDGPYYGYTF.

This clonotype occurred once. The chain employs TRBV7-2 and TRBJ1-5; TRBD1 matches at 8 bases. This CDR3 spans 15 amino acids. CDR1 and CDR2 (germline): SGHTA, FQGNSA. V was pared by 5 bases and J by 1 base, with 4 bases of the junction left unmatched. CDR3 sequence: CASSPRQGSNQPQHF. The CDR3, as DNA: TGTGCCAGCAGCCCCCGACAGGGGAGCAATCAGCCCCAGCATTTT.

The chain recombines TRBV6-5 with TRBJ2-7; no clear D. The V and J ends lost 2 bases and 3 bases respectively, with 14 bases between them. The germline V gene encodes CDR1 MNHEY and CDR2 SVGAGI. The CDR3 length is 15 residues. Written as DNA, the CDR3 is TGTGCCAGCAGTTACGGACCTCCCAAGGGCTACGAGCAGTACTTC. It yields the protein CASSYGPPKGYEQYF.

The rearrangement links TRBV7-9 to TRBJ1-4; 8 positions agree with TRBD1. Germline V gives CDR1 SEHNR, CDR2 FQNEAQ (reference sequence). The CDR3 extends over 14 amino acids. The junction had 6 bases not matched to a gene; V was cut back by 5 bases and J by 7 bases. The CDR3 reads CASSKSGGGEKLFF. The CDR3 DNA reads TGTGCCAGCAGCAAGTCAGGGGGCGGTGAAAAACTGTTTTTT.

The chain couples TRBV9 to TRBJ2-3, with TRBD2 identical over 10 bases. Losses at the gene ends were 4 bases for V and 2 bases for J; bases not matched to a gene: 13. From germline, CDR1 is SGDLS and CDR2 YYNGEE. This CDR3 is built from 18 residues. The CDR3 nucleotides read TGTGCCAGCAGCCCGAGCTGGGTAGCGGGGGGTTCCACAGATACGCAGTATTTT. Translated: CASSPSWVAGGSTDTQYF. The variable domain in full, with the rest retrieved from reference TRBV9 and TRBJ2-3, is DSGVTQTPKHLITATGQRVTLRCSPRSGDLSVYWYQQSLDQGLQFLIQYYNGEERAKGNILERFSAQQFPDLHSELNLSSLELGDSALYFCASSPSWVAGGSTDTQYFGPGTRLTVL.

The V call is TRBV30, the J call TRBJ2-7; D ambiguous. The CDR3 loop spans 11 amino acids. Trimming left V 8 bases short and J 4 bases short, with 12 bases between. Per germline, CDR1 GTSNPN and CDR2 SVGIG (reference sequence). The DNA for the CDR3 is TGTGCCACACGGACGGGTTACGAGCAGTACTTC. Its protein product is CATRTGYEQYF.

The gene calls are TRBV12-3 or TRBV12-4 and TRBJ2-1; weak D call: TRBD1 (5 bases). Trimming removed 7 bases from V and 4 bases from J, with 17 bases in between. The CDR3 is made up of 15 amino acids. CDR3 sequence: CASTDRQGGYNEQFF. DNA of the CDR3: TGTGCCAGCACCGATCGGCAGGGTGGGTACAATGAGCAGTTCTTC.

The CDR3 reads CASRGQEAYEQYF. The CDR3 DNA is TGCGCCAGCAGAGGTCAGGAAGCCTACGAGCAGTACTTC. V gene TRBV5-1 combines with J gene TRBJ2-7; D call uncertain. There are 13 residues in the CDR3. The V end was cut by 5 bases, the J end by 2 bases, with 11 bases between. CDR1 and CDR2 (germline): SGHRS, YFSETQ.

Only one count was recorded for this clonotype. V usage is TRBV2 and J usage is TRBJ1-2, with D possibly TRBD1 on 5 matching bases. CDR3 size: 14 residues. The germline V gene has CDR1 SNHLY and CDR2 FYNNEI. V dropped 6 bases and J dropped 2 bases, with 13 bases sitting between them. The CDR3 spells CASSQRDGNYGYTF. Written as DNA, the CDR3 is TGTGCCAGCAGCCAGAGGGACGGGAACTATGGCTACACCTTC.

V gene TRBV27 combines with J gene TRBJ2-1; maybe TRBD1 (5 bases). Germline V gives CDR1 MNHEY, CDR2 SMNVEV (reference sequence). The V gene lost 4 bases and the J gene lost 2 bases, with 9 bases spanning the gap. CDR3 length: 14 amino acids. The chain's CDR3 is CASSWGGTYNEQFF. CDR3 sequence (DNA): TGTGCCAGCAGTTGGGGCGGAACCTACAATGAGCAGTTCTTC.

The chain has TRBV19 and TRBJ1-3; maybe TRBD1 (6 bases). The CDR3 runs 14 residues. The germline V gene has CDR1 LNHDA and CDR2 SQIVND (reference sequence). The V end was cut by 9 bases, the J end by 0 bases, with 12 bases between. The CDR3 sequence is CARAGQISGNTIYF. DNA of the CDR3: TGTGCCAGGGCGGGACAAATCTCTGGAAACACCATATATTTT.

The rearrangement joins TRBV12-3 or TRBV12-4 to TRBJ1-1; TRBD1 agrees at 8 bases. Losses at the gene ends were 2 bases for V and 7 bases for J; bases not matched to a gene: 6. This CDR3 comprises 14 residues. In DNA form, the CDR3 reads TGTGCCAGCAGTTTAAGATCGGGGACAGGTGAAGCTTTCTTT. This codes for CASSLRSGTGEAFF.

This rearrangement joins TRBV5-6 to TRBJ2-3; D is unresolved. This CDR3 spans 14 amino acids. V lost 4 bases and J lost 5, with 14 bases in between. Per the germline V gene, CDR1 is SGHDT and CDR2 is YYEEEE. The CDR3 bases are TGTGCCAGCAGCCGTTATTTTGGCGGAGATACGCAGTATTTT. Amino acid sequence: CASSRYFGGDTQYF.

This clonotype came up a few times. One junction end disagrees with the germline gene, perhaps due to a read error. This chain uses TRBV5-1 with TRBJ2-2, with 7 positions matching TRBD2. This CDR3 is built from 14 residues. The V gene's germline CDR1 is SGHRS and CDR2 YFSETQ. The CDR3 coding sequence is TGCGCCAGCAGCCCCGGAGAGGGCAGCGGGGAGCTTTTTTTT. Translation gives CASSPGEGSGELFF.

The chain employs TRBV13 and TRBJ2-7; TRBD1 matches 8 bases. CDR3 size: 14 residues. Germline loops: CDR1 PRHDT, CDR2 FYEKMQ (reference sequence). After removal of 4 bases from V and 2 bases from J, the junction contained 4 bases not matched to a gene. CDR3 amino acids: CASSSQGAPYEQYF. The DNA for the CDR3 is TGTGCCAGCAGCTCTCAGGGGGCCCCCTACGAGCAGTACTTC.

The rearrangement joins TRBV5-1 to TRBJ1-5; D unclear. The CDR3 totals 13 residues. The germline V gene has CDR1 SGHRS and CDR2 YFSETQ. Between the trimmed V and J ends, which lost 0 bases and 7 bases, there was a span of 8 bases. The chain's CDR3 is CASSLVGGQPQHF. The DNA of the CDR3 is TGCGCCAGCAGCTTGGTGGGTGGGCAGCCCCAGCATTTT.

The chain joins TRBV20-1 to TRBJ1-1, with TRBD1 identical over 9 bases. CDR3 length: 13 amino acids. Germline CDR1 and CDR2: DFQATT and SNEGSKA (reference sequence). The V gene end was trimmed by 1 base and the J gene end by 3 bases; junction bases not matched to a gene: 0. The CDR3 coding sequence is TGCAGTGCTAGAGGGGACAGGGACACTGAAGCTTTCTTT. Residues: CSARGDRDTEAFF.

V and J are TRBV20-1 and TRBJ1-2, with 7 bases fitting TRBD1. The germline CDR1 and CDR2 sequences are DFQATT and SNEGSKA (reference sequence). The CDR3 is made up of 16 amino acids. V was clipped by 1 base and J by 6 bases; unmatched bases: 14. In DNA, the CDR3 is TGCAGTGCTAGAGGGACAGGCATATCCCGAAGAGATGGCTACACCTTC. Amino acids: CSARGTGISRRDGYTF.

The rearrangement uses TRBV3-1 and TRBJ2-7; TRBD1 agrees at 9 bases. CDR3 size: 17 residues. V shed 0 bases, J shed 4 bases, and the junction held 10 bases outside the gene matches. Germline assignment: CDR1 LGHDT and CDR2 YNNKEL (reference sequence). This chain's CDR3 is CASSQDLTETGGYEQYF. The DNA for the CDR3 is TGTGCCAGCAGCCAAGATCTAACCGAGACAGGGGGATACGAGCAGTACTTC.

The V and J genes are TRBV9 and TRBJ1-5, with D hard to call. Trimming removed 1 base at V and 1 base at J, with 9 bases between. CDR1 is SGDLS and CDR2 is YYNGEE in the germline V gene. This CDR3 is built from 15 residues. The CDR3 reads CASSVSGVSNQPQHF. The CDR3 coding sequence is TGTGCCAGCAGCGTATCCGGGGTAAGCAATCAGCCCCAGCATTTT.

The rearrangement uses TRBV5-1 and TRBJ2-1; D possibly corresponds to TRBD2 (5 bases). Per germline, CDR1 SGHRS and CDR2 YFSETQ. The CDR3 is 16 amino acids. V was cut by 3 bases and J by 6 bases, with 19 bases left in between. CDR3 nucleotide sequence: TGCGCCAGCAGCTCCGGGATAGCTGGTACTTTCAATGAGCAGTTCTTC. It codes for CASSSGIAGTFNEQFF.

A remark on this clonotype: The junction differs from germline at one of its ends, possibly a read error. The chain recombines TRBV9 with TRBJ2-7; D is uncertain. The CDR3 covers 14 residues. Germline CDR1 is SGDLS and CDR2 is YYNGEE. The CDR3 is CASGVGSSTYEQYF. In DNA form, the CDR3 reads TGTGCCAGCGGCGTAGGTTCCTCCACCTACGAGCAGTACTTC.

This chain connects TRBV20-1 to TRBJ1-4, with TRBD1 matching 9 bases. This CDR3 is built from 14 residues. Germline V gene sequence: CDR1 DFQATT, CDR2 SNEGSKA (reference sequence). V lost 4 bases, J lost 8 bases, and 8 bases stayed unmatched. CDR3 region: CSATPGQGGEKLFF. In DNA, the CDR3 is TGCAGTGCTACTCCGGGACAGGGAGGAGAAAAACTGTTTTTT.

The rearrangement uses TRBV29-1 and TRBJ2-7, with 8 bases fitting TRBD2. V shed 2 bases, J shed 7 bases, and the junction held 1 base outside the gene matches. The germline V gene encodes CDR1 SQVTM and CDR2 ANQGSEA. The CDR3 consists of 11 residues. CDR3 DNA sequence: TGCAGCGTTGAACGGGGGGGAGAGCAGTACTTC. Translating it yields CSVERGGEQYF.

This clonotype has just one count. The chain links TRBV20-1 to TRBJ1-6, with D possibly TRBD1 on 6 matching bases. The ends were cut back, 0 bases at V and 5 bases at J, with 11 bases in the middle. This CDR3 comprises 15 residues. Germline CDR1 and CDR2: DFQATT and SNEGSKA (reference sequence). The CDR3 spells CSARDWTVDNSPLHF. For the CDR3, the DNA is TGCAGTGCTAGAGATTGGACAGTAGATAATTCACCCCTCCACTTT.